The present T cell receptor (beta chain) was sequenced within a study of cytomegalovirus exposure and HLA in healthy donors. Per germline, CDR1 SQVTM and CDR2 ANQGSEA. Trimming took off 4 bases at V and 3 bases at J, with 15 bases between the two ends. The CDR3 length is 14 residues. 13 Jbeta primers and 60 Vbeta primers were used for the PCR. Repertoires were generated with immunoSEQ multiplex PCR, while TCRdb's copy carries only in-frame clones and drops some. The sample lists 170,000 or so clones; over 70% were seen once. Sequencing was performed on PBMCs. The chain recombines TRBV29-1 with TRBJ1-2; no reliable D call. This clonotype was obtained from a woman in her fifties or sixties in good health and CMV-seronegative. CDR3 DNA sequence: TGCAGCGTTGCAGTTGGCCCCGAGGACTATGGCTACACCTTC. Translated, it gives CSVAVGPEDYGYTF.